The 5 T cell receptor beta chains presented below share a single source sample, sequenced in a study of cytomegalovirus exposure and HLA in healthy donors. Primers included in the PCR were 60 Vbeta and 13 Jbeta primers. Libraries were prepared by immunoSEQ multiplex PCR; TCRdb keeps only in-frame clonotypes and omits some of them. The data contain tens of thousands of clones, approximately 79% of them seen just once; the ten biggest clones take up 9% to 14%. Sequencing input: PBMCs. These receptor sequences come from a woman between 35 and 50 years old in good health and CMV-seropositive.

The genes are TRBV29-1 and TRBJ1-2; 7 positions match TRBD1. CDR3 length: 16 amino acids. Germline V lookup: CDR1 SQVTM, CDR2 ANQGSEA. Trimming removed 1 base from V and 0 bases from J; junction bases left unmatched: 8. This CDR3 is CSVEGGTVLANYGYTF. The DNA for the CDR3 is TGCAGCGTTGAAGGGGGGACAGTCTTAGCTAACTATGGCTACACCTTC.

J is TRBJ2-5 and V is TRBV6-1, with D perhaps TRBD1 (6 bases). Deletions cut 4 bases from V and 5 bases from J, with 14 bases between. Germline lookup yields CDR1 MNHNS and CDR2 SASEGT. The CDR3 spans 14 residues. CDR3 sequence reads: CASSGTGLWETQYF. The CDR3, as DNA: TGTGCCAGCAGTGGAACAGGGCTCTGGGAGACCCAGTACTTC.

This clone was seen a few times. V and J are TRBV6-6 and TRBJ2-6, with no clear D. Germline V CDR1 and CDR2: MNHNY, SVGAGI (reference sequence). Trimming removed 8 bases at V and 5 bases at J, with 7 bases between. This CDR3 has 12 amino acids. CDR3 loop: CASRDWANVLTF. The CDR3 DNA reads as TGTGCCAGCCGCGATTGGGCCAACGTCCTGACTTTC.

V and J are TRBV11-3 and TRBJ1-1; TRBD1 matches at 8 bases. This CDR3 contains 12 residues. V trimming: 5 bases; J trimming: 5 bases; junction bases outside the gene matches: 1. Germline V CDR1 and CDR2: SGHNT, YENEEA. The CDR3 spells CASSHRGTEAFF. CDR3 sequence (DNA): TGTGCCAGCAGCCACAGGGGGACTGAAGCTTTCTTT.

The genes are TRBV15 and TRBJ1-4, with 9 bases fitting TRBD1. Per the germline V gene, CDR1 is LNHNV and CDR2 is YYDKDF (reference sequence). Germline trimming cut 5 bases from V and 7 bases from J; bases unmatched to any gene: 8. The CDR3 length is 15 residues. The CDR3 nucleotides read TGTGCCACCAGCCTATCCGGGACAGGGTCTGAAAAACTGTTTTTT. Protein product: CATSLSGTGSEKLFF. Complete variable domain (other parts from reference TRBV15 and TRBJ1-4): DAMVIQNPRYQVTQFGKPVTLSCSQTLNHNVMYWYQQKSSQAPKLLFHYYDKDFNNEADTPDNFQSRRPNTSFCFLDIRSPGLGDTAMYLCATSLSGTGSEKLFFGSGTQLSVL.